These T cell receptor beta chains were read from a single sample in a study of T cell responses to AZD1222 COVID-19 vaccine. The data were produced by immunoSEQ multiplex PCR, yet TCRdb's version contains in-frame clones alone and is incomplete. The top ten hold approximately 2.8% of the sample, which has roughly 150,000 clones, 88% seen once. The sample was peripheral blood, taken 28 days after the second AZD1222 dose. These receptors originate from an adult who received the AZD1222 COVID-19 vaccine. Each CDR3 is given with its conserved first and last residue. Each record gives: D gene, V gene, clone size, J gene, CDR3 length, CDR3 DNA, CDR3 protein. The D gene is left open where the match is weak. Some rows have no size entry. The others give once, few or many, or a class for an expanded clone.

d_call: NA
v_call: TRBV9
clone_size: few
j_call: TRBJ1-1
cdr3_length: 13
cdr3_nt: TGTGCCAGCAGCGTAGATGTCCGTGGTGAAGCTTTCTTT
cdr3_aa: CASSVDVRGEAFF

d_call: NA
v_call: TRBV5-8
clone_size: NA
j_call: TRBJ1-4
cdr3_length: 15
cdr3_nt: TGTGCCAGCAGCCCTGATGGATCAACTAATGAAAAACTGTTTTTT
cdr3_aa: CASSPDGSTNEKLFF

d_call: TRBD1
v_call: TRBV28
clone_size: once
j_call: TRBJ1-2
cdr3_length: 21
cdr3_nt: TGTGCCAGCAACGAGGGGGGAGTTATCCTCAGACAGGGGAGGATGGCTATGGGCTACACCTTC
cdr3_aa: CASNEGGVILRQGRMAMGYTF

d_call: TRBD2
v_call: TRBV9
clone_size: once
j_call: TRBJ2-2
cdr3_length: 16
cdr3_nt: TGTGCCAGCAGCGTAGGAGCGGGAATTAACACCGGGGAGCTGTTTTTT
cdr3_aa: CASSVGAGINTGELFF

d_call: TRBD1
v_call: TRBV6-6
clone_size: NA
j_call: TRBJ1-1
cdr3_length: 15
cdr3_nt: TGTGCCAGCAGCTTGGGACAGGGGGGAAAGGCTGAAGCTTTCTTT
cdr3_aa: CASSLGQGGKAEAFF

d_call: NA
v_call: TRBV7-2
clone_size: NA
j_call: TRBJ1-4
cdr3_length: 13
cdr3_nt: TGTGCCAGCAGCTTAGGGGGGCCCGAAAAACTGTTTTTT
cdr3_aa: CASSLGGPEKLFF

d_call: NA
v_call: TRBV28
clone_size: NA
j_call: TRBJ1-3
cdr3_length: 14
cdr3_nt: TGTGCCAGCGGGGCAGTAATCTCTGGAAACACCATATATTTT
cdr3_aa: CASGAVISGNTIYF

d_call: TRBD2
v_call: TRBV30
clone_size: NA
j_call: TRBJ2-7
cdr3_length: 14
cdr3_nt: TGTGCCTGGAGTAAGGGCGGGGGGGCTCGAGAGCAGTACTTC
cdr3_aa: CAWSKGGGAREQYF

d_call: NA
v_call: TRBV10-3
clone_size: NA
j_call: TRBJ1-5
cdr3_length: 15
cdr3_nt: TGTGCCATCAGTGAGGGAACAGATAGCAATCAGCCCCAGCATTTT
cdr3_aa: CAISEGTDSNQPQHF

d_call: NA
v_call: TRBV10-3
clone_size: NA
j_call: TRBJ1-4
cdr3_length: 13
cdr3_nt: TGTGCCATCAGGGACACCAGTAATGAAAAACTGTTTTTT
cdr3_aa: CAIRDTSNEKLFF